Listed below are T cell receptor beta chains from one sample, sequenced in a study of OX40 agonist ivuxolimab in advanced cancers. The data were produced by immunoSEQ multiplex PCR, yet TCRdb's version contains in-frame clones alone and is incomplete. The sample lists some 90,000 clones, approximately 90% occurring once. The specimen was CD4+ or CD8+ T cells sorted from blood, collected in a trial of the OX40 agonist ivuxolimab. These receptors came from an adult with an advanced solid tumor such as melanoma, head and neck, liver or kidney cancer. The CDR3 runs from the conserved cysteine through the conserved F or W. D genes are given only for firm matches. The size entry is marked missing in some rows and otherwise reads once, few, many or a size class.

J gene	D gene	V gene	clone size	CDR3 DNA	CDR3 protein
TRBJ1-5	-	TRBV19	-	TGTGCCAGTAGTATAAGGTACAGTCATAGCGATCAGCCCCAGCATTTT	CASSIRYSHSDQPQHF
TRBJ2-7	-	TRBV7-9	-	TGTGCCAGCAGCACATCGGGCTACGAGCAGTACTTC	CASSTSGYEQYF
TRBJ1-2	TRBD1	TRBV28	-	TGTGCCAGCAGTTCACCCGGGACAGGAGCAGACTATGGCTACACCTTC	CASSSPGTGADYGYTF
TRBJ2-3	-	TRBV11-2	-	TGTGCCAGCAGCTTAGAACCTCATAGCACAGATACGCAGTATTTT	CASSLEPHSTDTQYF
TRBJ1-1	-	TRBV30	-	TGTGCCTGGAGTGAGCTAACGGCAGGGACATTGAACACTGAAGCTTTCTTT	CAWSELTAGTLNTEAFF
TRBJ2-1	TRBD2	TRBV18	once	TGTGCCAGCTCACCTCCAGCGGGAGGTTACAATGAGCAGTTCTTC	CASSPPAGGYNEQFF
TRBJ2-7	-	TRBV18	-	TGTGCCAGCTCACCCCGACTTTTTGGTATGGGCGAGCAGTACTTC	CASSPRLFGMGEQYF
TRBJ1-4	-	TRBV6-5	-	TGTGCCAGCAGTCTTCGGACAGCGCGTAATGAAAAACTGTTTTTT	CASSLRTARNEKLFF
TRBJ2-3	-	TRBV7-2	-	TGTGCCAGCAGCCCCAATACGGGAAAGGGGACAGATACGCAGTATTTT	CASSPNTGKGTDTQYF
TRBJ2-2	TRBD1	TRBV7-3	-	TGTGCCAGCAGCCCCGGACAGGGGGGGCCCGGGGAGCTGTTTTTT	CASSPGQGGPGELFF
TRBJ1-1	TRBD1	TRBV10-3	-	TGTGCCATCAGTGGTGACAGGGGCCCTGAAGCTTTCTTT	CAISGDRGPEAFF
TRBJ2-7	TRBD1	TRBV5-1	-	TGCGCCAGCAGCCAGACAGGGTCCAGCTACGAGCAGTACTTC	CASSQTGSSYEQYF
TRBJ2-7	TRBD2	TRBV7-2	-	TGTGCCAGCAGCTTAGCGTTTAGCGGGAGCGGGGGCGAGCAGTACTTC	CASSLAFSGSGGEQYF
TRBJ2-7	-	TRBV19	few	TGTGCCAGTAGTATAGTGGCTAGCGCATCCTACGAGCAGTACTTC	CASSIVASASYEQYF
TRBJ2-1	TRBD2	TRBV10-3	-	TGTGCCATCAGTGAACTAGCGGGAGGGCCTGGTGTGCAGTTCTTC	CAISELAGGPGVQFF
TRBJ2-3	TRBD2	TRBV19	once	TGTGCCAGTAGTATGATCGTACCGGGACTAGCGAGCACAGATACGCAGTATTTT	CASSMIVPGLASTDTQYF
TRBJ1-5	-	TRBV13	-	TGTGCCAGCAGCCTCGATCCCAGGGGCCTCCAGCATTTT	CASSLDPRGLQHF
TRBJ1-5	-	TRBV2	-	TGTGCCAGCACCAAGTGGGGGCCAGATCAGCCCCAGCATTTT	CASTKWGPDQPQHF
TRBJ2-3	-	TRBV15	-	TGTGCCACCAGCAGCCGGGCAGGAGGAGTAGGAGATACGCAGTATTTT	CATSSRAGGVGDTQYF
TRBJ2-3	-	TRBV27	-	TGTGCCAGCAGTCGCGGCCGGACCACAGATACGCAGTATTTT	CASSRGRTTDTQYF
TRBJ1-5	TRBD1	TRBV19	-	TGTGCCAGTAGCCTTGACAGGGGTAGCAATCAGCCCCAGCATTTT	CASSLDRGSNQPQHF
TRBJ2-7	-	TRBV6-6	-	TGTGCCAGCAGCCCCGTCGGTAGAGGGTCCTACGAGCAGTACTTC	CASSPVGRGSYEQYF
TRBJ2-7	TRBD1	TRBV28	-	TGTGCCAGCAGTTTCTCCGGGACAGGGAGAGGCGAGCAGTACTTC	CASSFSGTGRGEQYF
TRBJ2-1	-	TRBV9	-	TGTGCCAGCAGCAAGGGACCAAGCAACAATGAGCAGTTCTTC	CASSKGPSNNEQFF
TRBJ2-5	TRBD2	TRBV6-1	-	TGTGCCAGCAGTGATCCTCCTAGCGGGAGGATCCAAGAGACCCAGTACTTC	CASSDPPSGRIQETQYF
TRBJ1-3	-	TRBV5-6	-	TGTGCCAGCAGCAAGAAGGGAGGGACAAACACCATATATTTT	CASSKKGGTNTIYF
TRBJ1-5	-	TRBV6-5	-	TGTGCCAGCAGCCTCGACCCCTGGGGCAATCAGCCCCAGCATTTT	CASSLDPWGNQPQHF
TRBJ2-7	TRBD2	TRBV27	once	TGTGCCAGCAGTTTTGAGCGGGGAAGCTCCTACGAGCAGTACTTC	CASSFERGSSYEQYF
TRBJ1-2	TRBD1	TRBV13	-	TGTGCCAGCAGCACCCCGGGACAGGGGAGGAATGGCTACACCTTC	CASSTPGQGRNGYTF
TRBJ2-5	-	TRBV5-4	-	TGTGCCAGCAGCTTGGGGGGAGTGGGGGAAGGAGAGACCCAGTACTTC	CASSLGGVGEGETQYF
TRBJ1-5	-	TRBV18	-	TGTGCCAGCTCCAACCAGGGTGGCAATCAGCCCCAGCATTTT	CASSNQGGNQPQHF
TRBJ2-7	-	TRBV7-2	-	TGTGCCAGCAGCCCCGGGACCTCCTACGAGCAGTACTTC	CASSPGTSYEQYF
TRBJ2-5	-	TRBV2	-	TGTGCCAGCAGTGAGGGGGGGCGAGGGCAGACCCAGTACTTC	CASSEGGRGQTQYF
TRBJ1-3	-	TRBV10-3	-	TGTGCCATCAGTGAGTTTCGGCCCCGCTCTGGAAACACCATATATTTT	CAISEFRPRSGNTIYF
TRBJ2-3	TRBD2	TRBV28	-	TGTGCCAGCAGAGCTCGGGGGGGGGCAGATACGCAGTATTTT	CASRARGGADTQYF
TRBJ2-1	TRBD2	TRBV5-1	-	TGCGCCAGCAGCTTTTTTGCTAGCGGGAATAATGAGCAGTTCTTC	CASSFFASGNNEQFF
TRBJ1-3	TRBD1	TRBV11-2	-	TGTGCCAGCAGGATACCGGGACAGAGCTCTGGAAACACCATATATTTT	CASRIPGQSSGNTIYF
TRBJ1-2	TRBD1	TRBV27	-	TGTGCCAGCAGTTTACGGACAGGGGACTATGGCTACACCTTC	CASSLRTGDYGYTF
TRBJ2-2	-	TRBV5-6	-	TGTGCCAGCAGCCGCGGGTCCACCGGGGAGCTGTTTTTT	CASSRGSTGELFF
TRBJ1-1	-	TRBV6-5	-	TGTGCCAGCAGCTGGACAGCTGAAGCTTTCTTT	CASSWTAEAFF
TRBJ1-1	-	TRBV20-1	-	TGCAGTGCTTACGGGCGGACTGAAGCTTTCTTT	CSAYGRTEAFF
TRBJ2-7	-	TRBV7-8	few	TGTGCCAGCAGCCTCCGAGAGGGGCCTTCCTACGAGCAGTACTTC	CASSLREGPSYEQYF
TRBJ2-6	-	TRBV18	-	TGTGCCAGCTCACCAGGGGTCTCTGGGGCCAACGTCCTGACTTTC	CASSPGVSGANVLTF
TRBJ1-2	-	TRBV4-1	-	TGCGCCAGCAGCCAAGTTTGGGGCCGAGGAGAAAATGGCTACACCTTC	CASSQVWGRGENGYTF
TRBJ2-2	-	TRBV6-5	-	TGTGCCAGCAGTTCCGGGACCTTAGACACCGGGGAGCTGTTTTTT	CASSSGTLDTGELFF
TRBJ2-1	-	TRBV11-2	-	TGTGCCAGCAGCTTAGGAGTCTACAATGAGCAGTTCTTC	CASSLGVYNEQFF
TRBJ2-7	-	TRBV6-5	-	TGTGCCAGCAGGAGATTGGGAGTTTCCTCCTACGAGCAGTACTTC	CASRRLGVSSYEQYF
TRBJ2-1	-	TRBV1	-	TGCACCAGCAGCCAAGATGACCCTCCCACAGGCAATGAGCAGTTCTTC	CTSSQDDPPTGNEQFF
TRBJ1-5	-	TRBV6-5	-	TGTGCCAGCAGTTACTTGTTAGGGGGGTATCAGCCCCAGCATTTT	CASSYLLGGYQPQHF
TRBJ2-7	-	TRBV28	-	TGTGCCAGCAGTTTAACGAGTCCCTACGAGCAGTACTTC	CASSLTSPYEQYF
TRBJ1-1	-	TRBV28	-	TGTGCCAGCAGTTTAGGCCGGACAGTAGAGATGAACACTGAAGCTTTCTTT	CASSLGRTVEMNTEAFF
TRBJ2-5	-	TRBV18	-	TGTGCCAGCTCTCAAGTGGCACAAGAGACCCAGTACTTC	CASSQVAQETQYF
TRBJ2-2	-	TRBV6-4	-	TGTGCCAGCAGTGAAGGGACAGCGGGAGCCACCGGGGAGCTGTTTTTT	CASSEGTAGATGELFF